The present entry profiles one T cell receptor beta chain with its context. This entry belongs to a study of blood T cell repertoires in COVID-19. Study as a whole: The United States, Italy and Spain were the sources of the acute and convalescent COVID-19 samples. The cDNA or gDNA used as material had been derived from T cells, B-cell-depleted T cells, or PBMCs.

Trimming removed 5 bases from V and 6 bases from J, with 11 bases in between. In germline, CDR1 is SGHVS, CDR2 FNYEAQ. The length of the CDR3 is 14 residues. As originally analysed: Reference gene primer amplification in the assay estimated nucleated cell counts. Libraries were prepared by immunoSEQ multiplex PCR; TCRdb keeps only in-frame clonotypes and omits some of them. V, J and clone size derive from that table, while D and trimming were established from the DNA sequence. The table has more than 200,000 clones, about 85% seen once. V usage is TRBV7-6 and J usage is TRBJ1-6; possibly TRBD1 for D (6 bases). Source material: peripheral blood. The source is a man in his 70s with acute or convalescent COVID-19. The CDR3 nucleotides read TGTGCCAGCAGCATAGGACAGATTAATTCACCCCTCCACTTT. Translated, it gives CASSIGQINSPLHF. The full variable domain, completed using reference TRBV7-6 and TRBJ1-6, is GAGVSQSPRYKVTKRGQDVALRCDPISGHVSLYWYRQALGQGPEFLTYFNYEAQQDKSGLPNDRFSAERPEGSISTLTIQRTEQRDSAMYRCASSIGQINSPLHFGNGTRLTVT.